This T cell receptor (beta chain) was found in a study of Ad26.COV2.S vaccination and SARS-CoV-2 variants. TCRdb's copy holds only in-frame clones and misses some; the assay was immunoSEQ multiplex PCR. The table has some 290,000 clones, around 84% seen once. The CDR3 is 13 residues long. The ends were cut back, 1 base at V and 7 bases at J, with 11 bases in the middle. Germline CDR1 and CDR2: SQVTM and ANQGSEA. This sample's treatment: about 20 received Ad26.COV2.S at low or high dose, single or two shots; roughly 5 received placebo; per-sample allocation not given. Samples analyzed were those drawn on day 63 after the first vaccine or placebo injection.

This clonotype originated in a person between 18 and 65 years old who received the Ad26.COV2.S COVID-19 vaccine or a placebo. The sequencing used peripheral blood, collected in a trial of Ad26.COV2.S vaccine versus placebo. The chain uses TRBV29-1 and TRBJ2-4, with D possibly TRBD1 on 6 matching bases. In DNA, the CDR3 is TGCAGCGTTGAAGGAGGACAGAGGAACATTCAGTACTTC. Translated: CSVEGGQRNIQYF.